These 30 T cell receptor beta chains share one sample of origin, sequenced in a study of shared clonotypes between healthy human individuals. TCRdb's copy holds only in-frame clones and misses some; the assay was immunoSEQ multiplex PCR. There are about 690,000 clones in the sample; roughly 91% occur only once, and about 34% lies in the top ten. The sample consisted of memory CD8+ T cells from PBMCs. Sample subset: CD45RO+ cells pooled with CCR7-negative TemRA cells. Source of these receptors: a man between 18 and 35 years old in good health. Some clones in this sample may be carry-over from other donors' samples.

The V and J genes are TRBV2 and TRBJ2-7; D remains ambiguous. With 8 bases removed from V and 0 bases from J, the gap between germline ends came to 14 bases. Germline loops: CDR1 SNHLY, CDR2 FYNNEI. The CDR3 has 14 amino acids. The CDR3 reads CASLDDSNSYEQYF. CDR3 bases: TGTGCCAGCCTCGATGACTCTAACTCCTACGAGCAGTACTTC.

The chain carries TRBV14 and TRBJ2-7; D remains unclear. V shed 4 bases and J shed 5 bases, with 12 bases lying between them. The V gene's germline CDR1 is SGHDN and CDR2 FVKESK. The CDR3 has 13 amino acids. In nucleotides, the CDR3 is TGTGCCAGCAGCCCACGGGCACCCCACGAGCAGTACTTC. Translation gives CASSPRAPHEQYF.

The gene calls are TRBV11-3 and TRBJ2-5, with D perhaps TRBD1 (6 bases). This CDR3 comprises 14 residues. Trimming shortened V by 3 bases and J by 1 base, and 9 bases separated the two germline ends. Germline values: CDR1 SGHNT, CDR2 YENEEA. The CDR3 region is CASSFRQAQETQYF. CDR3 bases: TGTGCCAGCAGCTTTCGACAGGCCCAAGAGACCCAGTACTTC.

V is TRBV5-1 and J is TRBJ2-7, with 8 bases fitting TRBD1. The V segment lost 4 bases and the J segment 2 bases; nucleotides outside the gene matches: 5. CDR3 length: 14 residues. The V gene's germline CDR1 is SGHRS and CDR2 YFSETQ. The CDR3 bases are TGCGCCAGCAGCGTCCGGGACAGGCCCTACGAGCAGTACTTC. Its protein product is CASSVRDRPYEQYF.

This chain joins TRBV27 and TRBJ2-1; D remains ambiguous. CDR1 and CDR2 from the germline V gene are MNHEY and SMNVEV (reference sequence). There are 13 residues in the CDR3. Trimming took off 6 bases at V and 7 bases at J, with 13 bases between the two ends. The CDR3 DNA reads as TGTGCCAGCAGCTACACGCGTGCGAATGAGCAGTTCTTC. This gives the protein CASSYTRANEQFF.

The rearrangement links TRBV9 to TRBJ2-3; tentatively, D is TRBD1 (5 bases). CDR1 is SGDLS, CDR2 YYNGEE, per germline. This CDR3 has 16 residues. The V gene lost 5 bases and the J gene lost 0 bases, with 16 bases spanning the gap. The DNA for the CDR3 is TGTGCCAGCAGTCACCCGACAGAGACTAGCACAGATACGCAGTATTTT. Protein product: CASSHPTETSTDTQYF. Complete variable domain (other parts from reference TRBV9 and TRBJ2-3): DSGVTQTPKHLITATGQRVTLRCSPRSGDLSVYWYQQSLDQGLQFLIQYYNGEERAKGNILERFSAQQFPDLHSELNLSSLELGDSALYFCASSHPTETSTDTQYFGPGTRLTVL.

About this clone itself: Additional DNA sequences in this sample encode the identical CDR3. V and J are TRBV9 and TRBJ2-1; D remains ambiguous. The ends were cut back, 1 base at V and 6 bases at J, with 8 bases in the middle. The CDR3 contains 13 residues. Germline V lookup: CDR1 SGDLS, CDR2 YYNGEE. The CDR3 protein is CASSVSSGNEQFF. The CDR3, as DNA: TGTGCCAGCAGCGTAAGCTCAGGCAATGAGCAGTTCTTC.

V is TRBV9 and J is TRBJ2-1; 8 bases align to TRBD1. The CDR3 totals 14 residues. The germline V gene encodes CDR1 SGDLS and CDR2 YYNGEE. J gave up 8 bases and V 6 bases, and 10 bases lay outside the gene matches. In DNA, the CDR3 is TGTGCCAGCACCCGTACAGGGGGTTTCGATGAGCAGTTCTTC. This gives the protein CASTRTGGFDEQFF.

This rearrangement joins TRBV7-9 to TRBJ2-5, with D maybe TRBD2 (5 bases). V was trimmed by 3 bases and J by 3 bases, leaving 14 bases between them. This CDR3 contains 15 residues. Looked up from germline, CDR1 is SEHNR and CDR2 is FQNEAQ (reference sequence). The CDR3 sequence: CASSLTHRTEETQYF. The CDR3 DNA reads as TGTGCCAGCAGCTTGACACACCGGACTGAAGAGACCCAGTACTTC.

The chain employs TRBV30 and TRBJ2-1; 8 bases fit TRBD2. J was trimmed by 7 bases and V by 4 bases; bases with no gene match: 6. This CDR3 is 13 amino acids long. Per the germline V gene, CDR1 is GTSNPN and CDR2 is SVGIG (reference sequence). CDR3 DNA sequence: TGTGCCTGGAATACGGGAGGGTGGAATGAGCAGTTCTTC. This sequence encodes CAWNTGGWNEQFF.

The chain recombines TRBV6-5 with TRBJ2-2; no clear D. The CDR3 is 13 residues long. The germline gives CDR1 MNHEY, CDR2 SVGAGI. Trimming pared 4 bases from V and 3 bases from J, leaving 6 bases between. CDR3 residues: CASSSGDTGELFF. The CDR3 region has the DNA TGTGCCAGCAGTTCTGGTGACACCGGGGAGCTGTTTTTT.

The genes are TRBV7-9 and TRBJ2-7; 9 bases are shared with TRBD2. This CDR3 spans 13 amino acids. Germline V gene sequence: CDR1 SEHNR, CDR2 FQNEAQ (reference sequence). The V gene end was trimmed by 8 bases and the J gene end by 4 bases; junction bases not matched to a gene: 6. The CDR3 DNA reads TGTGCCAGCGCCCCGCTAGCGGGGTACGAGCAGTACTTC. As protein: CASAPLAGYEQYF.

The chain is built from TRBV7-9 and TRBJ2-7; 7 nucleotides agree with TRBD1. The germline V gene has CDR1 SEHNR and CDR2 FQNEAQ (reference sequence). The ends lost 5 bases at V and 2 bases at J; junction bases unmatched: 12. This CDR3 contains 16 residues. Here the CDR3 reads CASSTIRTGQPYEQYF. The CDR3 DNA reads as TGTGCCAGCAGCACCATCCGGACAGGCCAGCCCTACGAGCAGTACTTC.

The chain joins TRBV9 to TRBJ2-1, with D unresolved. The CDR3 is made up of 13 amino acids. Germline-derived CDR1 and CDR2 are SGDLS and YYNGEE. Trimming cost V 2 bases and J 2 bases, with 5 bases left between them. The CDR3 coding sequence is TGTGCCAGCAGCGTCCCCCCCTACAATGAGCAGTTCTTC. Amino acids: CASSVPPYNEQFF.

The rearrangement links TRBV6-5 to TRBJ1-2, with D possibly being TRBD1 (5 bases). The CDR3 has 12 residues. CDR1 is MNHEY, CDR2 SVGAGI, per germline. Trimming stripped 4 bases from V and 4 bases from J, with 7 bases between. CDR3 loop: CASSSGLYGYTF. In nucleotides, the CDR3 is TGTGCCAGCAGTTCAGGGCTCTATGGCTACACCTTC.

This sequence joins TRBV11-2 and TRBJ2-5; D is possibly TRBD1 or TRBD2 (5 bases each). The V gene's germline CDR1 is SGHAT and CDR2 FQNNGV. There are 14 residues in the CDR3. V was cut by 0 bases and J by 5 bases, with 10 bases left in between. CDR3 sequence (DNA): TGTGCCAGCAGCTTAGATTGGGACCGGGAGACCCAGTACTTC. Translated, it gives CASSLDWDRETQYF.

The V and J genes are TRBV6-5 and TRBJ1-1; D is unclear. V lost 0 bases and J lost 5, with 7 bases in between. Germline V gives CDR1 MNHEY, CDR2 SVGAGI. The CDR3 has 13 residues. DNA of the CDR3: TGTGCCAGCAGTTACTCCGGGTGGACTGAAGCTTTCTTT. Translating gives CASSYSGWTEAFF.

V usage is TRBV7-9 and J usage is TRBJ2-7; 9 bases map to TRBD2. V was pared by 1 base and J by 0 bases, with 13 bases of the junction left unmatched. Germline V lookup: CDR1 SEHNR, CDR2 FQNEAQ (reference sequence). This CDR3 is 19 amino acids long. Here the CDR3 reads CASSLGEAPTSGLSYEQYF. Written as DNA, the CDR3 is TGTGCCAGCAGCTTAGGTGAAGCCCCTACTAGCGGGCTCTCCTACGAGCAGTACTTC.

V usage is TRBV6-1 and J usage is TRBJ2-7; D unclear. Germline V gives CDR1 MNHNS, CDR2 SASEGT. Trimming shortened V by 4 bases and J by 1 base, and 11 bases separated the two germline ends. This CDR3 region has 14 residues. CDR3 in DNA: TGTGCCAGCAGTGGCCTTGGTATGTCCTACGAGCAGTACTTC. Encoded protein: CASSGLGMSYEQYF.

The sample holds one count of this clone. The CDR3, as DNA: TGTGCCAGCAGCCTAAGCGGGAGGGCCGCCGAGCAGTACTTC. It is translated as CASSLSGRAAEQYF. The chain carries TRBV25-1 and TRBJ2-7; 10 bases are shared with TRBD2. The CDR3 length is 14 residues. J was trimmed by 6 bases and V by 6 bases; bases with no gene match: 8. Germline V gene sequence: CDR1 MGHDK, CDR2 SYGVNS.

The chain joins TRBV5-5 to TRBJ2-7; 8 positions match TRBD1. The trim removed 4 bases at V and 5 bases at J, leaving 11 bases unmatched. The CDR3 totals 15 residues. Germline V gives CDR1 SGHKS, CDR2 YYEKEE (reference sequence). CDR3 loop: CASSIGPGGINEQYF. The CDR3 DNA sequence: TGTGCCAGCAGCATCGGCCCAGGGGGCATCAACGAGCAGTACTTC.

Notes on this clone: This may be a read error: a much more frequent sequence differs by one nucleotide. The chain has TRBV4-2 and TRBJ2-7, with D hard to call. Germline lookup yields CDR1 LGHNA and CDR2 YNFKEQ. Trimming removed 5 bases at V and 3 bases at J, with 8 bases between. CDR3 length: 12 residues. The CDR3 spells CASSFGVYEQYF. CDR3 sequence (DNA): TGTGCCAGCAGCTTTGGGGTCTACGAGCAGTACTTC.

CDR3 amino acids: CSVETKGLAGGELTF. In DNA, the CDR3 is TGCAGCGTTGAAACCAAGGGACTAGCGGGGGGCGAACTGACTTTC. The J gene is TRBJ2-6, the V gene TRBV29-1, with TRBD2 matching 15 bases. The CDR3 is 15 amino acids. Germline V gene data show CDR1 as SQVTM and CDR2 as ANQGSEA. With V trimmed by 2 bases and J by 16 bases, 9 bases remained unmatched. Combining the CDR3 with reference TRBV29-1 and TRBJ2-6 gives the whole variable domain SAVISQKPSRDICQRGTSLTIQCQVDSQVTMMFWYRQQPGQSLTLIATANQGSEATYESGFVIDKFPISRPNLTFSTLTVSNMSPEDSSIYLCSVETKGLAGGELTFGAGSRLTVL.

The rearrangement links TRBV7-3 to TRBJ2-1; 7 bases map to TRBD1. J was trimmed by 4 bases and V by 0 bases; bases with no gene match: 15. This CDR3 has 19 amino acids. Germline loops: CDR1 SGHTA, CDR2 FQGTGA. In nucleotides, the CDR3 is TGTGCCAGCAGCTTAACTCGAACTCAGGGGGTGACCCAGTACAATGAGCAGTTCTTC. It codes for CASSLTRTQGVTQYNEQFF.

The rearrangement uses TRBV27 and TRBJ2-7; D tentatively fits TRBD1 or TRBD2 (6 bases each). This CDR3 region has 16 residues. Germline CDR1 reads MNHEY; CDR2 reads SMNVEV (reference sequence). The V and J ends lost 3 bases and 4 bases respectively, with 19 bases between them. CDR3 sequence: CASSLDWGAGSYEQYF. The CDR3 nucleotides read TGTGCCAGCAGTTTGGATTGGGGGGCAGGGAGTTACGAGCAGTACTTC.

On this clone: Other nucleotide sequences from this sample produce the same CDR3. The chain combines TRBV7-9 with TRBJ2-7; TRBD2 agrees at 8 bases. CDR1 is SEHNR, CDR2 FQNEAQ, per germline (reference sequence). This CDR3 spans 13 amino acids. Trimming at V came to 5 bases and at J to 3 bases, leaving 3 bases not matched to a gene. CDR3 DNA: TGTGCCAGCAGCCCCGGGGGGGACTACGAGCAGTACTTC. Translated, it gives CASSPGGDYEQYF.

The V call is TRBV27, the J call TRBJ1-2; the D gene is possibly TRBD1 (5 bases). CDR3 length: 14 amino acids. V lost 3 bases and J lost 7, with 15 bases in between. Germline lookup yields CDR1 MNHEY and CDR2 SMNVEV (reference sequence). This CDR3 is CASSFLGTLSGYTF. The DNA for the CDR3 is TGTGCCAGCAGTTTCCTAGGGACCCTGAGTGGCTACACCTTC.

The rearrangement links TRBV19 to TRBJ1-1, with D perhaps TRBD1 (5 bases). Between the trimmed V and J ends, which lost 8 bases and 0 bases, there was a span of 16 bases. There are 15 residues in the CDR3. Per the germline V gene, CDR1 is LNHDA and CDR2 is SQIVND (reference sequence). This CDR3 reads CASGQMGDLNTEAFF. CDR3 nucleotides: TGTGCCAGTGGGCAAATGGGGGACCTGAACACTGAAGCTTTCTTT.

V is TRBV16 and J is TRBJ1-4; D is undetermined. Trimming took 3 bases from V and 5 from J, leaving 10 bases between them. In germline, CDR1 is KGHSY, CDR2 FQNENV. There are 14 residues in the CDR3. CDR3 region: CASSQISSNEKLFF. DNA for the CDR3: TGTGCCAGCAGCCAGATCAGCTCGAATGAAAAACTGTTTTTT.

J is TRBJ2-3 and V is TRBV18, with TRBD2 as a possible D gene (5 bases). The V end lost 2 bases, the J end lost 7 bases, and 16 bases lay between the germline ends. The germline V gene has CDR1 KGHSH and CDR2 LQKENI. CDR3 length: 15 amino acids. The CDR3 DNA reads TGTGCCAGCTCACCAGCGGCGGGCCGAGGTAATACGCAGTATTTT. Protein product: CASSPAAGRGNTQYF.